What follows is one TCR beta chain and its context. Antigen: not known. The record originates from a study of cytomegalovirus exposure and HLA in healthy donors. A multiplex PCR was run with 60 Vbeta primers and 13 Jbeta primers. Sequencing used immunoSEQ multiplex PCR; TCRdb keeps in-frame clones, though not all of them. The sample includes nearly 95,000 clones, less than 8% of them seen just once. V gave up 0 bases and J gave up 8 bases, with 15 bases separating them. The CDR3 consists of 15 residues. The germline V gene has CDR1 SGHDT and CDR2 YYEEEE. Findings and limits, study-wide: A reported reduction in N-insertions relative to the approximately 640-donor mean was seen in an Asian-associated ancestry cluster in a later analysis. The likely origin of a cluster of highly shared sequence variants was a sequencing artifact.

Material: PBMCs. The chain recombines TRBV5-6 with TRBJ2-1; D unresolved. The receptor was derived from a man aged 45-60 years in good health and CMV-seronegative. CDR3 DNA sequence: TGTGCCAGCAGCTTGGCAGGCAGGCCCCTCGATGAGCAGTTCTTC. As protein: CASSLAGRPLDEQFF.